This TCR beta chain was sequenced during a study of cytomegalovirus exposure and HLA in healthy donors. Regarding the study as a whole: Sequencing probably produced one cluster of sequence variants that were highly shared.

Primers: 60 Vbeta forward and 13 Jbeta reverse. Sequencing was performed with immunoSEQ multiplex PCR; in TCRdb, only in-frame clones are kept and a portion is missing. In all, the sample yields some 180,000 clones. The V gene end was trimmed by 4 bases and the J gene end by 4 bases; junction bases not matched to a gene: 3. In germline, CDR1 is LGHNA, CDR2 YSLEER. This CDR3 region has 14 residues. Notes on this clone: Its cognate antigen is unknown.

The receptor was derived from a man aged 30 to 45 in good health and CMV-seronegative. Material for sequencing was PBMCs. The chain uses TRBV4-3 and TRBJ1-1, with 10 bases identical to TRBD1. The CDR3 protein is CASSPGDRGTEAFF. The CDR3 DNA follows: TGCGCCAGCAGCCCGGGGGACAGGGGCACTGAAGCTTTCTTT.